This TCR beta chain was sequenced during a study of identical twins. Template switching (which added a universal primer site) was used, and cDNA carried unique molecular identifiers. TCRdb used MiXCR to reprocess the 5' RACE reads, holding one entry per CDR3 protein. The sample has roughly 150,000 distinct CDR3 sequences, roughly 3.3% seen once; the top ten hold 7.5% to 8.5%. With regard to this clonotype: Its antigen is not known.

Trimming took 6 bases from V and 3 from J, leaving 15 bases between them. The CDR3 totals 13 residues. CDR1 is DFQATT, CDR2 SNEGSKA, per germline (reference sequence). Overall study findings and caveats: Reduced insertions were recorded for abundant cord blood beta clonotypes, with no such pattern in memory repertoires.

V gene TRBV20-1 combines with J gene TRBJ2-7, with D possibly matching TRBD2 (6 bases). The clonotype comes from a man aged 18 to 29 in good health. Sequenced: memory T cells sorted from blood. The CDR3 nucleotides are TGCAGTGCGAAGCGGGTGATCCACTACGAGCAGTACTTC. Amino acid sequence: CSAKRVIHYEQYF.